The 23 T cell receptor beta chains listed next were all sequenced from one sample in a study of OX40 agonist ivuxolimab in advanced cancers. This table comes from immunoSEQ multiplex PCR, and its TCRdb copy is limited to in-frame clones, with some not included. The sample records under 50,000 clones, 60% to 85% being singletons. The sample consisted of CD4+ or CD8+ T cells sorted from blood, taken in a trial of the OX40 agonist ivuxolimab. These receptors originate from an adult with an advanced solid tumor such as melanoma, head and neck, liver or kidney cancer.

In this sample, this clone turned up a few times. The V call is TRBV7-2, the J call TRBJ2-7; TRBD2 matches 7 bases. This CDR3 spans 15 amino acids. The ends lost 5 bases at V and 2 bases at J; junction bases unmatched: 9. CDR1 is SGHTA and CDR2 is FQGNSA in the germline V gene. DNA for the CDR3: TGTGCCAGCAGCACCTCAACCGGGACTACCTACGAGCAGTACTTC. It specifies CASSTSTGTTYEQYF.

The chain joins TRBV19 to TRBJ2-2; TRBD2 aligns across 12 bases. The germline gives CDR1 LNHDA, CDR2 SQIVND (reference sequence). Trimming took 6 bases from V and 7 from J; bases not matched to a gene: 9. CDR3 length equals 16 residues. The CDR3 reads CASSRLAGDPGGELFF. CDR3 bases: TGTGCCAGTAGCCGACTAGCGGGAGATCCGGGCGGGGAGCTGTTTTTT. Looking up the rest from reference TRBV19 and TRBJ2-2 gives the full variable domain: DGGITQSPKYLFRKEGQNVTLSCEQNLNHDAMYWYRQDPGQGLRLIYYSQIVNDFQKGDIAEGYSVSREKKESFPLTVTSAQKNPTAFYLCASSRLAGDPGGELFFGEGSRLTVL.

The CDR3, as DNA: TGTGCCAGCAGTTCCCGGGGTAGCGGGAGGGCCGAGCAGTACTTC. Translation: CASSSRGSGRAEQYF. The rearrangement uses TRBV28 and TRBJ2-7; TRBD2 matches 11 bases. CDR1 is MDHEN and CDR2 is SYDVKM in the germline V gene. The junction had 8 bases not matched to a gene; V was cut back by 4 bases and J by 6 bases. The CDR3 totals 15 residues.

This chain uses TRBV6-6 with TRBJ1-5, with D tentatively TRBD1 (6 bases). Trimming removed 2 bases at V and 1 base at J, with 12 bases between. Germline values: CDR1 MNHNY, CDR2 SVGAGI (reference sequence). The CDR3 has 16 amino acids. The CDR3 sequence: CASSYTGGGSNQPQHF. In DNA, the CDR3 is TGTGCCAGCAGTTACACGGGGGGCGGGAGCAATCAGCCCCAGCATTTT.

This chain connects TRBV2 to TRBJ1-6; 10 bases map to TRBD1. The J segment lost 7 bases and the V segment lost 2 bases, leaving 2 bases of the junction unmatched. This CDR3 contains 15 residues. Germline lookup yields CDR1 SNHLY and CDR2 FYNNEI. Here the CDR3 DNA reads TGTGCCAGCAGTGAATCGGGACAGGGGAATTCACCCCTCCACTTT. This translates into CASSESGQGNSPLHF. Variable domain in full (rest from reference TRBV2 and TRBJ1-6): EPEVTQTPSHQVTQMGQEVILRCVPISNHLYFYWYRQILGQKVEFLVSFYNNEISEKSEIFDDQFSVERPDGSNFTLKIRSTKLEDSAMYFCASSESGQGNSPLHFGNGTRLTVT.

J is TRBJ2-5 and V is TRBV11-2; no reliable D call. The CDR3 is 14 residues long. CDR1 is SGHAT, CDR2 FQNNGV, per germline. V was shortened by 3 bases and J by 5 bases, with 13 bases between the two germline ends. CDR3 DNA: TGTGCCAGCAGCTTGGGGTGGGCAGTGGAGACCCAGTACTTC. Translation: CASSLGWAVETQYF.

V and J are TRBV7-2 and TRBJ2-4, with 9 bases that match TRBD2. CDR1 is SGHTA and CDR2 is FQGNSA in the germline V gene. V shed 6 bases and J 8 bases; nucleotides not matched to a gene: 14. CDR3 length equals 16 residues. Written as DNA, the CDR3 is TGTGCCAGCAGTCCCGGACTAGCGTTCGGAATAGACATTCAGTACTTC. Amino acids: CASSPGLAFGIDIQYF.

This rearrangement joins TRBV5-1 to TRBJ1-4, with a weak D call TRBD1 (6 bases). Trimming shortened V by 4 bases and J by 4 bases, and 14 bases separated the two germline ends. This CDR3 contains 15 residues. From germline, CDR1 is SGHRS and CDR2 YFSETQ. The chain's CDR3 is CASSPGQIINEKLFF. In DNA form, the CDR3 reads TGCGCCAGCAGCCCCGGACAGATTATTAATGAAAAACTGTTTTTT.

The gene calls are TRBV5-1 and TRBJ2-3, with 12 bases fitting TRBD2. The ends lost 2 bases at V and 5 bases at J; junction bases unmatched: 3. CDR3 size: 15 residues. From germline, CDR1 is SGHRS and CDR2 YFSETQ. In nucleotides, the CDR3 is TGCGCCAGCAGCTTATTGGGACTAGCGGGAGATACGCAGTATTTT. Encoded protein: CASSLLGLAGDTQYF.

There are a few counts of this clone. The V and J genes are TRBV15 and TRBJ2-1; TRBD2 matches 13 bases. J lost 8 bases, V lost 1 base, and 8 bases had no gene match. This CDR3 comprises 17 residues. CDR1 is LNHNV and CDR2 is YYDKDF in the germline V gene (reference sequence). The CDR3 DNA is TGTGCCACCAGCAGAGGGGGGCAGGGACTAGCGGGACATGAGCAGTTCTTC. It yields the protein CATSRGGQGLAGHEQFF.

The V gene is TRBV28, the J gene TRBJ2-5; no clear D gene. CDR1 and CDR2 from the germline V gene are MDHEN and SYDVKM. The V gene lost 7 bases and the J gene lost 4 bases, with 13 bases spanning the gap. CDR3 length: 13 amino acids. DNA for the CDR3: TGTGCCAGCAAGGCTTGGTTGGTAGAGACCCAGTACTTC. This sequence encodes CASKAWLVETQYF.

CDR3 DNA sequence: TGTGCCTGGAGTGTAAGGGGCAACCTGATTACTCGAAAGTTGTACGAGCAGTACTTC. Protein sequence: CAWSVRGNLITRKLYEQYF. The rearrangement uses TRBV30 and TRBJ2-7; the D gene is possibly TRBD1 (5 bases). Germline V CDR1 and CDR2: GTSNPN, SVGIG (reference sequence). V shed 0 bases and J shed 4 bases, with 28 bases lying between them. The CDR3 loop spans 19 amino acids.

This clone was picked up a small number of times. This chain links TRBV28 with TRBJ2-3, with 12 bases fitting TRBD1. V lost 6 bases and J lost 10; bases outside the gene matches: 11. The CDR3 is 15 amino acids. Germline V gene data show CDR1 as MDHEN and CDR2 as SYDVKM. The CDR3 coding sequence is TGTGCCAGCAGAATGCCGGGACAGGGGGCCTCCCCGCAGTATTTT. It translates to CASRMPGQGASPQYF.

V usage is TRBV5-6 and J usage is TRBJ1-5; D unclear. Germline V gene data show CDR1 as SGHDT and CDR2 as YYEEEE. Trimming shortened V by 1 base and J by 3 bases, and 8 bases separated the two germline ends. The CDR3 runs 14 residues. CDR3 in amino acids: CASSLSLPNQPQHF. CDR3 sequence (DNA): TGTGCCAGCAGCTTGAGTCTCCCCAATCAGCCCCAGCATTTT. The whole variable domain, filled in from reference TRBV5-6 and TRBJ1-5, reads DAGVTQSPTHLIKTRGQQVTLRCSPKSGHDTVSWYQQALGQGPQFIFQYYEEEERQRGNFPDRFSGHQFPNYSSELNVNALLLGDSALYLCASSLSLPNQPQHFGDGTRLSIL.

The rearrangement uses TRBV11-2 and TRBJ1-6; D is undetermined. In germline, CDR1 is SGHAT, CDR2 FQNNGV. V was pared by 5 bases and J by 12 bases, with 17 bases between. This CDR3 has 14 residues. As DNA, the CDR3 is TGTGCCAGCAGCGTAATAGATACGGTCGGACCCCTCCACTTT. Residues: CASSVIDTVGPLHF.

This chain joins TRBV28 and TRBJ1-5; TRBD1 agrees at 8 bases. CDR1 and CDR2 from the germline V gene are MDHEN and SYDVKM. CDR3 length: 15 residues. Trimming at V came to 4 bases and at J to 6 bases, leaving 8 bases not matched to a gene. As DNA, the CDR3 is TGTGCCAGCAGTTCCCCAGGGGGCATGGGTCAGCCCCAGCATTTT. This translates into CASSSPGGMGQPQHF.

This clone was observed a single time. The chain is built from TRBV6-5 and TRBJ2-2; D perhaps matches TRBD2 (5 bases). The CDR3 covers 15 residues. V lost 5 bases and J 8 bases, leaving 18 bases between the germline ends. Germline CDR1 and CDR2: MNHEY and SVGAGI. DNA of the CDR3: TGTGCCAGCAGTACCGGGTGGACGCCGGGGGGGGAGCTGTTTTTT. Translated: CASSTGWTPGGELFF.

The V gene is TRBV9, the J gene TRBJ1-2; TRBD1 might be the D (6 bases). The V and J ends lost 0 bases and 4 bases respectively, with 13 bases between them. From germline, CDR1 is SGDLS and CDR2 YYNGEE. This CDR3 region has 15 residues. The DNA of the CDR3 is TGTGCCAGCAGCGTAGAAACAGGGTCCGGCTATGGCTACACCTTC. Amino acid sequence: CASSVETGSGYGYTF. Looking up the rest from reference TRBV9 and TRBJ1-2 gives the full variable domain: DSGVTQTPKHLITATGQRVTLRCSPRSGDLSVYWYQQSLDQGLQFLIQYYNGEERAKGNILERFSAQQFPDLHSELNLSSLELGDSALYFCASSVETGSGYGYTFGSGTRLTVV.

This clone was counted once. CDR3 DNA sequence: TGTGCCAGCAGTCGGATCTCTCTTGACAGGAGGAACACTGAAGCTTTCTTT. Protein product: CASSRISLDRRNTEAFF. The V call is TRBV28, the J call TRBJ1-1, with D possibly being TRBD1 (6 bases). Germline V CDR1 and CDR2: MDHEN, SYDVKM. The ends were cut back, 5 bases at V and 1 base at J, with 20 bases in the middle. The CDR3 is made up of 17 amino acids.

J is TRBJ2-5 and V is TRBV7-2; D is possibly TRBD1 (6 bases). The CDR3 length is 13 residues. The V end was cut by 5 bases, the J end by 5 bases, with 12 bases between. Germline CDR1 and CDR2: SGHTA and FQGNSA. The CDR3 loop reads CASSRTVGETQYF. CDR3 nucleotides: TGTGCCAGCAGCCGGACAGTGGGGGAGACCCAGTACTTC.

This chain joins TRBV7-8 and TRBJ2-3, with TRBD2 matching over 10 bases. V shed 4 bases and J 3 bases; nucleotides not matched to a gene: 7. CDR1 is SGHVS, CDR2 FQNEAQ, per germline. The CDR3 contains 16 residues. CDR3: CASSYPLAGVTDTQYF. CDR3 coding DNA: TGTGCCAGCAGCTACCCCCTAGCGGGAGTGACAGATACGCAGTATTTT.

For the CDR3, the DNA is TGCAGCGTTGGAGGGACAGGGGGCTCAACTGAAGCTTTCTTT. Its translation is CSVGGTGGSTEAFF. The V and J genes are TRBV29-1 and TRBJ1-1; 12 nucleotides agree with TRBD1. Per the germline V gene, CDR1 is SQVTM and CDR2 is ANQGSEA. The CDR3 is made up of 14 amino acids. The trim removed 4 bases at V and 5 bases at J, leaving 5 bases unmatched.

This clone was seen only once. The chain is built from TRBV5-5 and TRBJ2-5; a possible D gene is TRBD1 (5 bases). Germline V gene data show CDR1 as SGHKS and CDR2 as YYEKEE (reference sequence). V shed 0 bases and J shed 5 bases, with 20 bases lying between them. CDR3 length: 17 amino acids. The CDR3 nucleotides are TGTGCCAGCAGCTTGGGGGCCTTGGCCGACCCAGGGGAGACCCAGTACTTC. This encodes CASSLGALADPGETQYF.